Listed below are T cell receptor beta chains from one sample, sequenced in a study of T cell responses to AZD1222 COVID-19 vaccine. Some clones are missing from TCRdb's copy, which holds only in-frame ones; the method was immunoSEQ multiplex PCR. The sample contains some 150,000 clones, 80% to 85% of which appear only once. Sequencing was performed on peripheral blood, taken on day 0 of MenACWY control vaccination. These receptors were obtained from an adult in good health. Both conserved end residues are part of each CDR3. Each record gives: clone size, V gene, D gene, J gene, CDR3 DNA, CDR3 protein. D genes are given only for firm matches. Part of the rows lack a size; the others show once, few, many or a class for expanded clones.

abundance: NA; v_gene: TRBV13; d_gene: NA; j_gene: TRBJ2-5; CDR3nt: TGTGCCAGCAGCTTAAGGAGGATTCAAGAGACCCAGTACTTC; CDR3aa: CASSLRRIQETQYF
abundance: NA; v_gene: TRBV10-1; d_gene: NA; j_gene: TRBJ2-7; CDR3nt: TGCGCCAGCAGTGAGTCAGGTTCCTACGAGCAGTACTTC; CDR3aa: CASSESGSYEQYF
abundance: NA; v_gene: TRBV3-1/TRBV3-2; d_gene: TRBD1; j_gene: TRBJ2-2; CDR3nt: TGTGCCAGCAGCCAAGAACCTCACAGGGGGAGAAACACCGGGGAGCTGTTTTTT; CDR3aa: CASSQEPHRGRNTGELFF
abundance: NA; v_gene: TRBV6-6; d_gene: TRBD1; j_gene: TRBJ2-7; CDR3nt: TGTGCCAGCAGTTACTCTCCCGGGACAGGGGTGTTCGAGCAGTACTTC; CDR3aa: CASSYSPGTGVFEQYF
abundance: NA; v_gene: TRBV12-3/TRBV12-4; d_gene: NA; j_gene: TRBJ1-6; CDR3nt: TGTGCCAGCAGACCTGGGGAGGGTTCACCCCTCCACTTT; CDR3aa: CASRPGEGSPLHF
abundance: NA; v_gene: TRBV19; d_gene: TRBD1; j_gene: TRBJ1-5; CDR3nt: TGTGCCAGTAGTCCCCGGGACAGGGGGGGCAATCAGCCCCAGCATTTT; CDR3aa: CASSPRDRGGNQPQHF
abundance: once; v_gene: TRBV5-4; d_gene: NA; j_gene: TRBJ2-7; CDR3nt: TGTGCCAGCAGCTTGGGTGACTTTTTGTCCTACGAGCAGTACTTC; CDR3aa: CASSLGDFLSYEQYF
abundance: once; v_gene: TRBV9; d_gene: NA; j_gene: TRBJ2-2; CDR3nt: TGTGCCAGCAGCGTTAGAGGGGTGGGAACCGGGGAGCTGTTTTTT; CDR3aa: CASSVRGVGTGELFF
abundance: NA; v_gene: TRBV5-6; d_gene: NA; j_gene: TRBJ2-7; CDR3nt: TGTGCCAGCAGCCCAGAGTCACAACCCTACGAGCAGTACTTC; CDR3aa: CASSPESQPYEQYF
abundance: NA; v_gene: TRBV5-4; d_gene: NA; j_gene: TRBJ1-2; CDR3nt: TGTGCCAGCAGCTTGGTTACGGGCCAGGGGTGGGGAGGCTACACCTTC; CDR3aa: CASSLVTGQGWGGYTF
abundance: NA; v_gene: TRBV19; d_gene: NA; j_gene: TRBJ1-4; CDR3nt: TGTGCCAGTACCAGGGCTGGAGTAGCAACTAATGAAAAACTGTTTTTT; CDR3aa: CASTRAGVATNEKLFF
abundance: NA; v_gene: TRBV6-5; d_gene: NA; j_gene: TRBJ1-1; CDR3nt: TGTGCCAGCAAATTACAGGGAAGATGGACTGAAGCTTTCTTT; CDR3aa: CASKLQGRWTEAFF
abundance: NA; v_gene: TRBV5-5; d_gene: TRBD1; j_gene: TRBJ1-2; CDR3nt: TGTGCCACCGAGCCGGGACAGGGGGTTCATGGCTACACCTTC; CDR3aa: CATEPGQGVHGYTF
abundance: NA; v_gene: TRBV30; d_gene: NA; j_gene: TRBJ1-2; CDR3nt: TGTGCCTGGAGCCTAGGGGGATATCAGGGCTACACCTTC; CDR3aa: CAWSLGGYQGYTF
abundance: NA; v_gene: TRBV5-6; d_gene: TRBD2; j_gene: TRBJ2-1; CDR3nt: TGTGCCAGCAGCTCACTAGCGGGGGGAGCCTACGGTAATGAGCAGTTCTTC; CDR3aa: CASSSLAGGAYGNEQFF
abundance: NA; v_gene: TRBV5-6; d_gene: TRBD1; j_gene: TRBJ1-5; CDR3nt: TGTGCCAGCAGCAGAACAGGGGATCGGGGCATTCAGCCCCAGCATTTT; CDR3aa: CASSRTGDRGIQPQHF
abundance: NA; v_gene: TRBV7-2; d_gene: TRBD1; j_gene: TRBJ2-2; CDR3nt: TGTGCCAGCAGCCTCAGACAGGGGGAGGCCGGGGAGCTGTTTTTT; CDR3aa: CASSLRQGEAGELFF
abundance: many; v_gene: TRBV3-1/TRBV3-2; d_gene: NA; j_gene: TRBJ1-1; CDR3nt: TGTGCCAGCAGCCAAGGCAGGGGTATGTGGCGAGCTTTCTTT; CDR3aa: CASSQGRGMWRAFF
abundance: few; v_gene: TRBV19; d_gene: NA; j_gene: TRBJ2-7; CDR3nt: TGTGCCAGTAGTATAGTGGCGGCCTCCTACGAGCAGTACTTC; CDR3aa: CASSIVAASYEQYF
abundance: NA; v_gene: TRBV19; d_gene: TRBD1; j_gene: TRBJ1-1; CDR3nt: TGTGCCAGTACTCGTAGGGGGGTACAGACAGGGGACGCTTTCTTT; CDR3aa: CASTRRGVQTGDAFF
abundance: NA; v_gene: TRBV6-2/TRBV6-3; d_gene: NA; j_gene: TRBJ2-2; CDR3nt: TGTGCCAGCAGTTACTCCGCACAGGGGAACACCGGGGAGCTGTTTTTT; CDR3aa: CASSYSAQGNTGELFF
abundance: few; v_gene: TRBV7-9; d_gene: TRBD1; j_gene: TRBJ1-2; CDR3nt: TGTGCCAGCAGCCCTTTCGGGGGGACAGGGGGCTTGGGCTACACCTTC; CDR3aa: CASSPFGGTGGLGYTF
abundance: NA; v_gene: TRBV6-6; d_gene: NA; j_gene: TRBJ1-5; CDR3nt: TGTGCCAGCAGCCTCAGGGGTAGCAATCAGCCCCAGCATTTT; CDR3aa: CASSLRGSNQPQHF
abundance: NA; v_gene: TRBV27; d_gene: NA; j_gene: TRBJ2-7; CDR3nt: TGTGCCAGCAGTCCGTGGGACCGCATCTACGAGCAGTACTTC; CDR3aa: CASSPWDRIYEQYF
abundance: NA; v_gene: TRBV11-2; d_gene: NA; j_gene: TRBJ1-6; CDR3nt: TGTGCCAGCAGCCCCGTACCGATGGTTTCACCCCTCCACTTT; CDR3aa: CASSPVPMVSPLHF
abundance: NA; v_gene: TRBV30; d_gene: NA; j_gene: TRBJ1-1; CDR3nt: TGTGCGTGGGGGAAGAACACTGAAGCTTTCTTT; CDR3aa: CAWGKNTEAFF
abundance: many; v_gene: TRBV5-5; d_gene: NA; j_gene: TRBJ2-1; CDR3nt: TGTGCCAGCAGCAGCACAGACAGCTACGTATACAATGAGCAGTTCTTC; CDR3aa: CASSSTDSYVYNEQFF
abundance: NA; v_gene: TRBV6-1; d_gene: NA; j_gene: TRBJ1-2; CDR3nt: TGTGCCAGCAGTGAAGTGGGAGACGAAGGCTACACCTTC; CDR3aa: CASSEVGDEGYTF
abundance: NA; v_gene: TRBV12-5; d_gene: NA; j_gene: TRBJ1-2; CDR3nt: TGTGCTAGTGGTTTTGGGAGAAATAACTATGGCTACACCTTC; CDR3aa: CASGFGRNNYGYTF
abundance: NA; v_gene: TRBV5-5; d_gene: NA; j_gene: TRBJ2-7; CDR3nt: TGTGCCAGCAGCTTGGCCCCACCAGCCGAGTACTTC; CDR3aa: CASSLAPPAEYF
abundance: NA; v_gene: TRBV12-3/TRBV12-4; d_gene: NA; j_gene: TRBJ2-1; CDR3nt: TGTGCCAGCAGTTTAACCATGGGTGAGCAGTTCTTC; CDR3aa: CASSLTMGEQFF
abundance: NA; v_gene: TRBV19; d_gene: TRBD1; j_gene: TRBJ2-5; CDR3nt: TGTGCCAGTACTATATCTGGGACAGGGGTAGGAGGGACCCAGTACTTC; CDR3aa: CASTISGTGVGGTQYF
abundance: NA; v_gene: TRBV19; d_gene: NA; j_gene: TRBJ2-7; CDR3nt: TGTGCCAGTAGTATAGCGGGGAGCTCCGAGCAGTACTTC; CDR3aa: CASSIAGSSEQYF
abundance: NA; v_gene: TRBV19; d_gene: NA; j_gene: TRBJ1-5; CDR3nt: TGTGCCAGTAGCAACCGGGACTACAATCAGCCCCAGCATTTT; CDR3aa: CASSNRDYNQPQHF
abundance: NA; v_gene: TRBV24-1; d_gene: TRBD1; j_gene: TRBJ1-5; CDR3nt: TGTGCCACCAGTGAACAGGGGAATCAGCCCCAGCATTTT; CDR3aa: CATSEQGNQPQHF
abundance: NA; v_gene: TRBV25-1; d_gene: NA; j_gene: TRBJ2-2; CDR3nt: TGTGCCAGCAGTGAGCCTAACACCGGGGAGCTGTTTTTT; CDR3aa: CASSEPNTGELFF
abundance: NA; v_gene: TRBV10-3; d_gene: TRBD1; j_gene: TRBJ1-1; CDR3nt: TGTGCCATCAGCGCGGGACAGGGGAACACTGAAGCTTTCTTT; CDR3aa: CAISAGQGNTEAFF
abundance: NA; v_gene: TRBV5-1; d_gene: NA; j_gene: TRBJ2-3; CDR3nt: TGCGCCAGCAGCTCCGGAACCCACACAGATACGCAGTATTTT; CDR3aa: CASSSGTHTDTQYF
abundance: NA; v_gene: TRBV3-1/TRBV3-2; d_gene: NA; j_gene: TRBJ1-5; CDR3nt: TGTGCCAGCAGCCTATCTCAGGGGCCCCAGCATTTT; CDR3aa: CASSLSQGPQHF
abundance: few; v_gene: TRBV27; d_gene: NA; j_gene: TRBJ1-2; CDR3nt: TGTGCCAGCTCTAACGATGGCTACACCTTC; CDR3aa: CASSNDGYTF
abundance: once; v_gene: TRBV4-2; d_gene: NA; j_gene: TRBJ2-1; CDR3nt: TGTGCCAGCAGCCAAGATCATATGGGGAATGAGCAGTTCTTC; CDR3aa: CASSQDHMGNEQFF
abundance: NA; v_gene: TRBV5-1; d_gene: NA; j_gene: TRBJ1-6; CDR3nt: TGCGCCAGCAGCTTGGTGGCAGGGAACAATTCACCCCTCCACTTT; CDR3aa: CASSLVAGNNSPLHF
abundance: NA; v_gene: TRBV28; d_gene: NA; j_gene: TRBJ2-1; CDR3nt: TGTGCCAGCAGTCCCCATGGGAGCTCCTACAATGAGCAGTTCTTC; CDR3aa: CASSPHGSSYNEQFF
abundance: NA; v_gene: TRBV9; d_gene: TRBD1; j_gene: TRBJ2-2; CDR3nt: TGTGCCAGCAGCGTTACAGGGGGAGGTCTGACCGGGGAGCTGTTTTTT; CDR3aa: CASSVTGGGLTGELFF
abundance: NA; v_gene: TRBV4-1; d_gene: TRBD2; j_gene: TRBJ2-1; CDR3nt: TGCGCCAGCAGCCAAGGGAGTAGCGGGGGGGCCTACAATGAGCAGTTCTTC; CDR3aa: CASSQGSSGGAYNEQFF
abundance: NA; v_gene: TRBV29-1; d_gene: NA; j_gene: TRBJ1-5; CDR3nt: TGCAGCGTTGCCCCGACAGATAGCAATCAGCCCCAGCATTTT; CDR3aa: CSVAPTDSNQPQHF
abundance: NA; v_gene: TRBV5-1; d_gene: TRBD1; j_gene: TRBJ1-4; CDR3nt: TGCGCCAGCCCCCGCTCGGGACAGGGTAATGAAAAACTGTTTTTT; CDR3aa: CASPRSGQGNEKLFF
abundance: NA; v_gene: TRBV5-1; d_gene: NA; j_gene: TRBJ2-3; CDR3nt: TGCGCCAGCAGCTTGGAAACAGATACGCAGTATTTT; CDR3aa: CASSLETDTQYF
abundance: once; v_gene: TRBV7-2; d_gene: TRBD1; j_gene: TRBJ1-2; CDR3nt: TGTGCCAGCAGCCCCTGGACAGGGCCTGCTGGGGATGGCTACACCTTC; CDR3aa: CASSPWTGPAGDGYTF
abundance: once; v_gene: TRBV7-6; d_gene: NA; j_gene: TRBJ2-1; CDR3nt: TGTGCCAGCAGCTTATCCTCCCCGGATGAGCAGTTCTTC; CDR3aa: CASSLSSPDEQFF
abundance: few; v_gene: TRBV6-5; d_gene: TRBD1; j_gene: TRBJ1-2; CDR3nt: TGTGCCAGCAGTTACTCACGGACAGGGACAGGGGATGGCTACACCTTC; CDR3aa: CASSYSRTGTGDGYTF
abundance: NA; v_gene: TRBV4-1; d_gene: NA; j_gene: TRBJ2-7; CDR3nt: TGCGCCAGCAGCCAAGACGTAAGGGGGAGCACTACCATTTCCAACTTC; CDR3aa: CASSQDVRGSTTISNF
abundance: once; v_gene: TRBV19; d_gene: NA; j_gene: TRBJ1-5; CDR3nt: TGTGCCAGTAGTATTGGCACGGGGGGTAGGCAGCCCCAGCATTTT; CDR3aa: CASSIGTGGRQPQHF
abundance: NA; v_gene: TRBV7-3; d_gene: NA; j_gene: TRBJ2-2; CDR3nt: TGTGCCAGCAGCCAAGTTGGGTCCGGGGAGCTGTTTTTT; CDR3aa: CASSQVGSGELFF
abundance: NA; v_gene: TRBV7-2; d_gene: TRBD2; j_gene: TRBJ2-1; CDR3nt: TGTGCCAGCAGTCTAGCGGGGGGGTACAATGAGCAGTTCTTC; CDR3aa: CASSLAGGYNEQFF